These 9 T cell receptor beta chains were sequenced from one sample in a study of cytomegalovirus exposure and HLA in healthy donors. The PCR used 60 Vbeta and 13 Jbeta primers. The protocol was immunoSEQ multiplex PCR, while the TCRdb copy is restricted to in-frame clones and leaves out a portion. The sample shows some 150,000 clones, about 70% of them seen only once. Input material: PBMCs. The receptors were sampled from a man between 18 and 29 years old in good health and CMV-seronegative.

This clone was seen only once. The gene calls are TRBV6-6 and TRBJ1-4; D is ambiguous. V was clipped by 5 bases and J by 0 bases, with 4 bases between them. CDR1 and CDR2 from the germline V gene are MNHNY and SVGAGI (reference sequence). The CDR3 runs to 13 residues. CDR3 DNA: TGTGCCAGCAGTCGGGCAACTAATGAAAAACTGTTTTTT. Protein: CASSRATNEKLFF.

The chain is built from TRBV30 and TRBJ1-6; TRBD1 is a possible D gene (5 bases). Trimming removed 3 bases at V and 10 bases at J, with 19 bases between. The V gene's germline CDR1 is GTSNPN and CDR2 SVGIG (reference sequence). This CDR3 has 15 residues. CDR3 bases: TGTGCCTGGAGCGGTGAAGCGCAGGGTGGGTCACCCCTCCACTTT. Protein: CAWSGEAQGGSPLHF.

The V call is TRBV6-1, the J call TRBJ1-4; D remains unclear. V lost 4 bases and J lost 4, with 10 bases in between. The CDR3 covers 14 residues. Germline-derived CDR1 and CDR2 are MNHNS and SASEGT. In nucleotides, the CDR3 is TGTGCCAGCAGTGTGGGAGGGAGTAATGAAAAACTGTTTTTT. It is translated as CASSVGGSNEKLFF.

V usage is TRBV18 and J usage is TRBJ2-7, with 11 bases fitting TRBD2. Germline assignment: CDR1 KGHSH and CDR2 LQKENI. This CDR3 is built from 15 residues. Trimming at V came to 5 bases and at J to 2 bases, leaving 5 bases not matched to a gene. CDR3: CASSATSGDTYEQYV. In nucleotides, the CDR3 is TGTGCCAGCTCAGCGACTAGCGGGGACACCTACGAGCAGTACGTC.

The chain has TRBV20-1 and TRBJ1-1; D gene unclear. The ends were cut back, 1 base at V and 4 bases at J, with 4 bases in the middle. Per the germline V gene, CDR1 is DFQATT and CDR2 is SNEGSKA (reference sequence). The length of the CDR3 is 11 residues. The chain's CDR3 is CSARGGTEAFF. CDR3 DNA sequence: TGCAGTGCTAGAGGAGGCACTGAAGCTTTCTTT.

In DNA form, the CDR3 reads TGTGCCAGCAGTCGAAGCACAGGGGAACAAGGTGATTTCTTT. Residues: CASSRSTGEQGDFF. The chain combines TRBV6-5 with TRBJ1-1, with 7 nucleotides matching TRBD1. Trimming removed 5 bases from V and 13 bases from J; junction bases left unmatched: 16. Germline V gene sequence: CDR1 MNHEY, CDR2 SVGAGI. CDR3 length equals 14 residues.

The CDR3 loop is CAYNRVSGNTIYF. The CDR3 coding sequence is TGTGCCTATAACAGGGTTTCTGGAAACACCATATATTTT. J is TRBJ1-3 and V is TRBV30; weak D call: TRBD1 (6 bases). Germline V lookup: CDR1 GTSNPN, CDR2 SVGIG (reference sequence). The CDR3 is 13 amino acids. V was cut by 7 bases and J by 1 base, with 11 bases left in between. The variable domain in full, completed from reference TRBV30 and TRBJ1-3, reads SQTIHQWPATLVQPVGSPLSLECTVEGTSNPNLYWYRQAAGRGLQLLFYSVGIGQISSEVPQNLSASRPQDRQFILSSKKLLLSDSGFYLCAYNRVSGNTIYFGEGSWLTVV.

This clone was detected once. This sequence joins TRBV11-2 and TRBJ2-7; D unresolved. The germline V gene has CDR1 SGHAT and CDR2 FQNNGV. V was cut by 5 bases and J by 2 bases, with 13 bases left in between. CDR3 length: 14 amino acids. The CDR3 is CASSLTIGAYEQYF. The DNA of the CDR3 is TGTGCCAGCAGCCTAACGATCGGTGCCTACGAGCAGTACTTC.

A remark on this clone: One junction end does not reproduce the germline sequence, and a read error may be involved. This rearrangement joins TRBV5-1 to TRBJ2-7, with a possible D match to TRBD1 (5 bases). The CDR3 runs 14 residues. CDR1 is SGHRS, CDR2 YFSETQ, per germline. CDR3 nucleotide sequence: TGCGCCAACAGCTTGTGGCAGGGTAACTACGAGCAGTACTTC. Its protein product is CANSLWQGNYEQYF.